This T cell receptor (beta chain) is from a study of vaccination effects on CD4 cells after COVID-19. The CDR3 loop spans 15 amino acids. Germline values: CDR1 SGDLS, CDR2 YYNGEE. V shed 0 bases, J shed 2 bases, and the junction held 5 bases outside the gene matches. Only in-frame clones appear in the TCRdb table, and some are missing; sequencing was by immunoSEQ multiplex PCR. Among 30,000 to 45,000 clones listed, about 78% were seen once. This clone was observed a single time. The antigen is unknown. In the ViraFEST assay, antigen-specific CD4+ clonotypes were identified by expansion after peptide-pool stimulation. Culture lasted 10 days before CD4+ T cell isolation. Documented for the person is a PCR-confirmed SARS-CoV-2 infection occurring between March and December 2020.

The chain combines TRBV9 with TRBJ2-7; 7 bases are shared with TRBD2. The receptor was isolated from a human donor who had a prior SARS-CoV-2 infection. The material was CD4+ T cells from PBMCs cultured with HCoV-NL63 spike peptides, obtained before COVID-19 vaccination. The CDR3 sequence is CASSVGWEGTYEQYF. The CDR3 DNA reads as TGTGCCAGCAGCGTAGGGTGGGAGGGGACCTACGAGCAGTACTTC. Full variable domain (rest looked up from reference TRBV9 and TRBJ2-7): DSGVTQTPKHLITATGQRVTLRCSPRSGDLSVYWYQQSLDQGLQFLIQYYNGEERAKGNILERFSAQQFPDLHSELNLSSLELGDSALYFCASSVGWEGTYEQYFGPGTRLTVT.